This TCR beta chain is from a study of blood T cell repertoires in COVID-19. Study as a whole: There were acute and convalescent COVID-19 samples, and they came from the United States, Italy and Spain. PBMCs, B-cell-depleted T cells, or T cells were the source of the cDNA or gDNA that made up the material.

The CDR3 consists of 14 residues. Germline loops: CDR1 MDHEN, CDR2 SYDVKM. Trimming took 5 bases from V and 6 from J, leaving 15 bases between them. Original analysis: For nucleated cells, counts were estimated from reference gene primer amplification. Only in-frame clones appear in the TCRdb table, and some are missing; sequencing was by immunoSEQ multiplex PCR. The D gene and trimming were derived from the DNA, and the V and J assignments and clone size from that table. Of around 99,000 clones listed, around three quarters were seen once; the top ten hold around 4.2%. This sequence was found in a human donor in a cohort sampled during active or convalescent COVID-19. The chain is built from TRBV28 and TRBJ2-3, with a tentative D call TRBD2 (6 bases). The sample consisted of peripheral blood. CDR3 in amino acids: CASSPSTRSDTQYF. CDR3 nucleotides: TGTGCCAGCAGTCCCTCGACTAGGTCGGATACGCAGTATTTT. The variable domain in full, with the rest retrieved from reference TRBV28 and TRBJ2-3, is DVKVTQSSRYLVKRTGEKVFLECVQDMDHENMFWYRQDPGLGLRLIYFSYDVKMKEKGDIPEGYSVSREKKERFSLILESASTNQTSMYLCASSPSTRSDTQYFGPGTRLTVL.